This T cell receptor beta chain comes out of a study of blood T cells in healthy people across ages (dated by TCRdb to between 2015 and 2017). Regarding the complete study: In model experiments, template switching captured about one uniquely barcoded TCR beta cDNA molecule for every two T cells. To track age-related changes in TCR beta repertoire diversity, the study relied on deep sequencing normalized with unique cDNA molecular identifiers. The donors were divided into four age groups: young (average approximately 17 years), middle-aged (about 41), aged (62) and long-lived (about 84). To avoid experimental bias, donors of different ages were spread randomly across the sequencing lanes. The study analyzed two additional independent replicas of 1 million unique cDNA reads from the same blood draw for two donors, one aged 18 to 29 and one aged 80 or older. The study at large found these results: Compared with the aged group, more naive CD4+ T cells, fewer expanded clones and increased TCR diversity were shown by the long-lived group, suggesting age selection. Estimates of total diversity from one million sequenced T cells were regarded as lower bounds and underestimates. As age increased, observed TCR beta diversity per million T cells dropped in a roughly linear way, and a significant reduction was already evident by age around 41. There was a strong correlation between observed TCR beta diversity and the percentage of naive T cells measured by flow cytometry. The CMV infection status of donors was not known, potentially confounding age-related changes in expanded clonotypes. Since profiling was done on bulk unsorted PBMCs, naive and antigen-experienced compartments could not be conclusively compared.

The library was generated by 5' RACE. The instrument was an Illumina HiSeq 2500. A second PCR of about 7 to 12 cycles was run with a J-beta primer mix and a sample-barcoded 5' primer. Each TCR beta cDNA molecule received a unique molecular identifier from a template-switch 5' adaptor carrying 12 random nucleotides. Each sample yielded at least 2.5 million CDR3-containing paired-end reads. First-strand cDNA was synthesized from all RNA with the Mint cDNA synthesis kit, primed by a TRBC-specific oligonucleotide. After uracil-DNA glycosylase treatment, a first 18-cycle PCR used universal primers M1SS and BC2_uni_R on all cDNA. The source study handled its data this way. For normalization, 1 million high-quality reads were randomly selected from each sample, with every read carrying a distinct molecular identifier. Reads with shared molecular identifiers were discarded instead of being binned into consensus sequences. MiTCR, set to a Q25 quality threshold and the strictest error-elimination algorithm, was used for CDR3 identification, clonotype clustering and error correction. A nonparametric unseen species model with Euler transformation was used to estimate a lower bound on total TCR beta diversity. TCRdb handled the public reads itself, with Q25 trimming in fastp and clone calling in MiXCR, and kept productive beta chains. For every CDR3 protein sequence, its rows merge into one entry that carries the most common genes and DNA. The V and J calls shown here were made by TCRdb, not taken from the authors' results. Present in this sample are under 2 million distinct CDR3 sequences, roughly 32% of which were seen just once. Around 10% of the sample is in the top ten clones.

The roughly 39 donors, aged roughly 6 to 90 years, were systemically healthy Caucasian individuals from Russia. Each donor gave about 10 milliliters of peripheral blood, drawn into EDTA-treated Vacutainer tubes. PBMCs were isolated by Ficoll-Paque density-gradient centrifugation, with at least 6 million obtained per sample. Trizol reagent was used to extract total RNA from the PBMCs, yielding at least 5.5 micrograms per sample. For every donor, an aliquot of PBMCs went through flow cytometry to measure the percentages of naive CD45RAhigh/CD27high T cells. Points on this clonotype: Its cognate antigen has yet to be identified. No base quality values were provided; no much bigger clone lies one nucleotide off.

Trimming takes 6 bases from V and 0 bases from J, and the germline ends sit 13 bases apart. Via the germline V gene, CDR1 is MGHRA and CDR2 YSYEKL. The CDR3 runs 15 residues from the cysteine to the phenylalanine. Only the CDR3 DNA stays, 45 bases, in frame from base 1. The rearranged segments are TRBV4-1 and TRBJ2-3; the best D guess is TRBD1, with 5 bases matching. What was sequenced was blood. The clonotype was recovered from a woman aged 25-40 years in good health. The CDR3 here reads CASRADRPSTDTQYF. The sequenced DNA: TGCGCCAGCAGAGCCGACAGACCTAGCACAGATACGCAGTATTTT.